This T cell receptor (beta chain) is from a study of blood T cell repertoires in COVID-19. Study-wide context: The study drew acute and convalescent COVID-19 samples from the United States, Italy and Spain. Sample material is recorded as cDNA or gDNA derived from T cells, B-cell-depleted T cells, or PBMCs.

Germline V gene sequence: CDR1 LNHDA, CDR2 SQIVND (reference sequence). V was clipped by 6 bases and J by 5 bases; unmatched bases: 10. The CDR3 contains 15 residues. Original handling: Amplifying reference gene primers gave estimates of nucleated cell counts. The table came from immunoSEQ multiplex PCR; TCRdb's copy has only in-frame clones and leaves some out. The DNA gave D and trimming, while V, J and clone size come from that table. The sample includes 53,000 or so clones, 65% to 85% seen only once; the top ten take roughly two fifths. The chain employs TRBV19 and TRBJ2-7, with 10 bases identical to TRBD2. The TCR was taken from a man between 65 and 79 years old with active or convalescent COVID-19. Sequencing input: peripheral blood. The CDR3 is CASRNLAGVRDEQYF. CDR3 DNA: TGTGCCAGTAGAAACCTAGCGGGAGTTAGAGACGAGCAGTACTTC.